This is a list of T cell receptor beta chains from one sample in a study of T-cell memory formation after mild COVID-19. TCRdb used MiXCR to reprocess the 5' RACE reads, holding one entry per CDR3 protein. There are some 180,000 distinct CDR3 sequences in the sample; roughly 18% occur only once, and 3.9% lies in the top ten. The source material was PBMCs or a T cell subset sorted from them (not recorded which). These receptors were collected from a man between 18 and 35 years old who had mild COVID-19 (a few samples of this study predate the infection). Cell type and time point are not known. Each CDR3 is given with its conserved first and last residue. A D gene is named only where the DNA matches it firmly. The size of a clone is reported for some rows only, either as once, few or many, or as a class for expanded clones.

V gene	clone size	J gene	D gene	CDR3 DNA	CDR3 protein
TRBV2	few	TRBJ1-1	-	TGTGCCAGCAGTGAACTACGGAACACTGAAGCTTTCTTT	CASSELRNTEAFF
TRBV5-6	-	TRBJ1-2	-	TGTGCCAGCAGCTTCGAGCGGATCAGGGCTCGAGGCTACACCTTC	CASSFERIRARGYTF
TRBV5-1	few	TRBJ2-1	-	TGCGCCAGCAGCTTGGTGGGTGTATCTAAGCAGTTCTTC	CASSLVGVSKQFF
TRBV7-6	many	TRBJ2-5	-	TGTGCCAGCAGCTTAGGGACAAACCAAGAGACCCAGTACTTC	CASSLGTNQETQYF
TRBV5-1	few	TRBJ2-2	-	TGCGCCAGCAGCCCAGGGTTGGCCACCGGGGAGCTGTTTTTT	CASSPGLATGELFF
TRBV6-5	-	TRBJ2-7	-	TGTGCCAGCAGACCCGGACCTACCTACGAGCAGTACTTC	CASRPGPTYEQYF
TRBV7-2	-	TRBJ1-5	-	TGTGCCAGCAGCGCGATAAATAGCAATCAGCCCCAGCATTTT	CASSAINSNQPQHF
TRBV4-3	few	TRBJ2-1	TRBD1	TGCGCCAGCAGCCAGGCCGGGACAGGGTGGAATGAGCAGTTCTTC	CASSQAGTGWNEQFF
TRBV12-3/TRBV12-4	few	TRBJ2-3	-	TGTGCCAGCAGTTTGGTTATAGATACGCAGTATTTT	CASSLVIDTQYF
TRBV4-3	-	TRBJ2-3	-	TGCGCCAGCAGCCAAGATGCGGGCACAGATACGCAGTATTTT	CASSQDAGTDTQYF
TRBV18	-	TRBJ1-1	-	TGTGCCAGCTCACCGGGGTCCGGCGACGGCACTGAAGCTTTCTTT	CASSPGSGDGTEAFF
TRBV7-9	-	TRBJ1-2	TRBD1	TGTGCCAGCAGCCTCACAGGGGGCAGTGGCTACACCTTC	CASSLTGGSGYTF
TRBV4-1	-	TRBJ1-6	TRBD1	TGCGCCAGCAGCCAAGAGGCAGGGGGAAATTCACCCCTCCACTTT	CASSQEAGGNSPLHF
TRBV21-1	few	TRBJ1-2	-	TGTGCCAGCAGCAAATGCCACTTAGTAGAGACTAACTATGGCTACACCTTC	CASSKCHLVETNYGYTF
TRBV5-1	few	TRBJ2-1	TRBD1	TGCGCCAGCAGCTTGGGACAGGGAGTTTCCTACAATGAGCAGTTCTTC	CASSLGQGVSYNEQFF
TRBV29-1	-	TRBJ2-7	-	TGCAGCGTTGAAAGAACAGAAAGCCCCTACGAGCAGTACTTC	CSVERTESPYEQYF
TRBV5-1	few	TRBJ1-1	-	TGCGCCAGCAGCTTTTCGGGGGGCTACACTGAAGCTTTCTTT	CASSFSGGYTEAFF
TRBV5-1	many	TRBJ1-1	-	TGCGCCAGCAGCTTGGAGGGGGGAATGAACACTGAAGCTTTCTTT	CASSLEGGMNTEAFF
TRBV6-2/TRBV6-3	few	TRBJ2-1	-	TGTGCCAGCAGCCTGGCTGTAGGAGAGCAGTTCTTC	CASSLAVGEQFF
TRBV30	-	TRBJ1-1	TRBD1	TGTGCCCGAGGTGGTCTGATGGACAGGGGCCGGACTGAAGCTTTCTTT	CARGGLMDRGRTEAFF
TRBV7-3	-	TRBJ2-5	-	TGTGCCAGCAGTACCGGACCGCAAGAGACCCAGTACTTC	CASSTGPQETQYF
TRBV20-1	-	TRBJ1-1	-	TGCAGCGCGCCTTGGGGGGTTGAAGCTTTCTTT	CSAPWGVEAFF
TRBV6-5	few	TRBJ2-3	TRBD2	TGTGCCAGCAGTTGGAGCGGGGGGGCTCCGGTTCAAGATACGCAGTATTTT	CASSWSGGAPVQDTQYF
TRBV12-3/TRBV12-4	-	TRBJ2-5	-	TGTGCCAGCACCCAGGGGTCCCAAGAGACCCAGTACTTC	CASTQGSQETQYF
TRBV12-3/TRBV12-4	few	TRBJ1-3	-	TGTGCCAGCAGTTCGCTGGACACCTCTGGAAACACCATATATTTT	CASSSLDTSGNTIYF
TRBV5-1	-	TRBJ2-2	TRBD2	TGCGCCAGCAGCTACGTACGGGGGGCGAACACCGGGGAGCTGTTTTTT	CASSYVRGANTGELFF
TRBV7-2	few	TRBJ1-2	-	TGTGCCAGCAGCTTAGTGAGAGCTAACTATGGCTACACCTTC	CASSLVRANYGYTF
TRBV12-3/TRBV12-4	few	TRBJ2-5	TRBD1	TGTGCCAGCCAGGGGGTTCGAGAGACCCAGTACTTC	CASQGVRETQYF
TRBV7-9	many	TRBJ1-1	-	TGTGCCAGCAGCTTAGTGTCCGGGAGTACCACTGAAGCTTTCTTT	CASSLVSGSTTEAFF
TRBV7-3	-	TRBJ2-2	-	TGTGCCAGCAGCTTAACCCCGAACACCGGGGAGCTGTTTTTT	CASSLTPNTGELFF
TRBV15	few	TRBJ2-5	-	TGTGCCACCAGCAGAGGGACCCAAGAGACCCAGTACTTC	CATSRGTQETQYF
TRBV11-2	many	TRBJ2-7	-	TGTGCCAGCAGCTCGCAGGTCGAGCAGTACTTC	CASSSQVEQYF
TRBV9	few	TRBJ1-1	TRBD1	TGTGCCAGCAGCCCTAGGGGGCGAGGTGAAGCTTTCTTT	CASSPRGRGEAFF
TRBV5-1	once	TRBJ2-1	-	TGCGCCAGCAGCTTGGTACGGGGCCTCGGCAATGAGCAGTTCTTC	CASSLVRGLGNEQFF
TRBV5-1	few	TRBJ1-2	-	TGCGCCAGCAGCTTGGTATCCGGGGAGGATGGCTACACCTTC	CASSLVSGEDGYTF
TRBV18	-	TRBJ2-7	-	TGTGCCAGCTCACCGCAGGTTAACAACGAGCAGTACTTC	CASSPQVNNEQYF
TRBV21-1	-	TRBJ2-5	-	TGTGCCAGCAGCAGAGGACAGGGGGACGCGTCCCAGTACTTC	CASSRGQGDASQYF